This TCR beta chain was captured by sequencing in a study of PD-L1 blockade in urothelial cancer (dated by TCRdb to about 2017). General notes on the study: Every patient began therapy in 2014 and was given atezolizumab 1,200 mg intravenously every 3 weeks. About 90% of the roughly 29 patients were males with bladder-origin urothelial cancer, and about 65% of the roughly 29 reported a prior smoking history. An ECOG performance status of 0 or 1 was recorded for the patients, and 0 to 3 prior chemotherapy regimens had been received by the patients. Blood samples were analyzed at two time points: 3 weeks after treatment start (second dose) and 6 weeks after treatment start. Blood samples yielded a median of 141,255 T cells and some 80,000 unique TCRs, with median clonality approximately 0.08. The study, an exploratory multi-omic analysis, examined somatic, immune and clinical correlates of response to PD-L1 blockade with atezolizumab in urothelial cancer. Pretreatment tumor samples, along with matched peripheral blood serially collected before and after atezolizumab treatment, were subjected to TCR sequencing. Progression-free survival longer than 6 months counted as durable clinical benefit, and TCR features were additionally tested against both progression-free and overall survival. In the same patients who had TCR sequencing, pretreatment tumors also underwent whole exome sequencing and RNA sequencing. Eight to ten patients achieved durable clinical benefit and 20 did not. Pretreatment blood TCR-seq was available for about 30 patients, at least one posttreatment blood collection was obtained for around 25 patients, and tumor TCR-seq was available for around 25 patients. Results the study describes overall, beyond this receptor: At 3 weeks after the start of treatment, tumor-associated TCR clones in peripheral blood had expanded more in patients with durable benefit (n of about 20, p = 0.022). A pretreatment peripheral blood TCR clonality below the median was linked to improved progression-free and overall survival. Small sample size (n ≈ 28) and many exploratory analyses mean the results are intended to be hypothesis-generating.

To estimate absolute template abundance from read counts, synthetic TCR analog templates were spiked into each PCR. The immunoSEQ assay used bias-controlled V and J gene primers to amplify TCRbeta CDR3 regions from genomic DNA. Sequencing of rearranged TCRbeta segments was performed at approximately 20X coverage. Per the authors' processing: Clustering was used to correct sequencing errors, and CDR3s were annotated against IMGT so that V, D and J genes could be assigned. Downstream analyses used only productive TCRbeta rearrangements, leaving out any out-of-frame or stop-codon sequences. To compute clonality, Shannon entropy was normalized by the log of the number of unique productive sequences and then subtracted from one. Fisher's exact test with Benjamini-Hochberg correction, at a threshold of adjusted p below 0.01, was used to find clones that differed between time points or between blood and tumor. This immuneACCESS table, as held by TCRdb, lists in-frame sequences with V and J called but not all clones. Of the missing ones, under half trace to an unresolved V gene in checked studies; the others have no known cause. From that table come the V and J calls and clone size; the DNA was used to work out D and trimming. For this sample the table gives 35,000 to 50,000 clones, of which 70% to 85% were detected only once. The leading ten clones occupy 2.5% to 3% of the sample.

Concerning this clone: The antigen it recognizes is unknown. Base qualities are not provided; no much larger clone lies one nucleotide away.

The cohort included 25 to 35 patients with locally advanced or metastatic urothelial carcinoma who were treated at Memorial Sloan Kettering on a trial protocol. Peripheral blood mononuclear cells were collected pretreatment and during treatment, at between 1 and 8 total time points per patient. The Qiagen DNeasy Blood extraction kit was used to purify genomic DNA from total PBMCs and from tumor samples. PBMCs were collected pretreatment and during treatment and were isolated and stored as previously described. The germline V gene encodes CDR1 SGHDN and CDR2 FVKESK. Deletion took 1 base off V and 10 bases off J, with a span of 14 bases between the germline ends. Taken from cysteine to phenylalanine, the CDR3 has 14 residues. Only the CDR3 DNA is retained, 42 bases long and in frame from the first base.

The sequence was obtained from a man in his 70s with urothelial cancer. The input for sequencing was PBMCs, taken around atezolizumab (anti-PD-L1) treatment. The chain links TRBV14 with TRBJ2-1; confidence is insufficient to name the D gene. The CDR3 in this case is CASSQGPGAREQFF. The sequence in DNA is TGTGCCAGCAGCCAAGGCCCCGGAGCTCGCGAGCAGTTCTTC.